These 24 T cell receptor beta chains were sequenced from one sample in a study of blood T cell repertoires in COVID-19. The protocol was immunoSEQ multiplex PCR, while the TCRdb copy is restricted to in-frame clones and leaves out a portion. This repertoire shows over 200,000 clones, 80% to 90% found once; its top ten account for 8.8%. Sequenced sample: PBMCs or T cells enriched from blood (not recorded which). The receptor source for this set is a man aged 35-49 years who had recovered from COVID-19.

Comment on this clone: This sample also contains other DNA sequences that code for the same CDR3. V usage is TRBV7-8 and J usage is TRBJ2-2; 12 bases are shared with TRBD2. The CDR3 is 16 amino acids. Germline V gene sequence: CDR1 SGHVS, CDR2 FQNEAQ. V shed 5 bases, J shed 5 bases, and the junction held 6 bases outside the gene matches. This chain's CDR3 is CASSRLAGVRTGELFF. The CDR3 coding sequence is TGTGCCAGCAGCAGACTAGCGGGAGTTAGGACCGGGGAGCTGTTTTTT.

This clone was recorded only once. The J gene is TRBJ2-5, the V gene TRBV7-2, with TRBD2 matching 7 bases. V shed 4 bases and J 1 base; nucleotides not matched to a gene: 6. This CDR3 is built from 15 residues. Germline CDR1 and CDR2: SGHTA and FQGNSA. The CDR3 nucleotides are TGTGCCAGCAGCTCCCAGGGACTATCCCAAGAGACCCAGTACTTC. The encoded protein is CASSSQGLSQETQYF.

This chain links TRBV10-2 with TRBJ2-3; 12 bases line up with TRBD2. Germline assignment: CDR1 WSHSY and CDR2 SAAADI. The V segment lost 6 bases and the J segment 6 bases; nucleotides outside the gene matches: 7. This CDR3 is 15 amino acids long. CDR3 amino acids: CASSHRLAGVDTQYF. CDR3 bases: TGCGCCAGCAGCCACCGACTAGCGGGAGTGGATACGCAGTATTTT.

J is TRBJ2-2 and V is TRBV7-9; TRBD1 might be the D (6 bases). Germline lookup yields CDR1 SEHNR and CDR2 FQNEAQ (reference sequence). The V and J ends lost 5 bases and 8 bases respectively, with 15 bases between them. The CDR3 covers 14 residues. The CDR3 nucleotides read TGTGCCAGCAGCGGACAGCCTCAGGGGGGGGAGCTGTTTTTT. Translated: CASSGQPQGGELFF.

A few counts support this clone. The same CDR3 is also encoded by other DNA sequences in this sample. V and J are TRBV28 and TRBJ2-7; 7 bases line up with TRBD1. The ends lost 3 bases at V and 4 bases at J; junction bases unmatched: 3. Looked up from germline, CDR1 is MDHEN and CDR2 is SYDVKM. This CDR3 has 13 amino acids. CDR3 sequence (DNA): TGTGCCAGCAGTTTCGACAGGGCGTACGAGCAGTACTTC. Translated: CASSFDRAYEQYF.

The CDR3 DNA follows: TGTGCCAGCAGCTCGACCCCAGGCCAAGAGACCCAGTACTTC. Encoded protein: CASSSTPGQETQYF. The gene calls are TRBV7-7 and TRBJ2-5; D remains ambiguous. The CDR3 consists of 14 residues. CDR1 and CDR2 from the germline V gene are SSHAT and FNYEAQ (reference sequence). V lost 4 bases to trimming and J lost 1 base, with 10 bases between them. Full variable domain (outside the CDR3, taken from reference TRBV7-7 and TRBJ2-5): GAGVSQSPRYKVTKRGQDVTLRCDPISSHATLYWYQQALGQGPEFLTYFNYEAQPDKSGLPSDRFSAERPEGSISTLTIQRTEQRDSAMYRCASSSTPGQETQYFGPGTRLLVL.

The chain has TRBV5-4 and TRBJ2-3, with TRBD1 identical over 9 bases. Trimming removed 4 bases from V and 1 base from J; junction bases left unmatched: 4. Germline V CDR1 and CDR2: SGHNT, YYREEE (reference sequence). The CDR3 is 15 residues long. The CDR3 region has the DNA TGTGCCAGCAGCCGTCGACAGGGGGGCACAGATACGCAGTATTTT. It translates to CASSRRQGGTDTQYF.

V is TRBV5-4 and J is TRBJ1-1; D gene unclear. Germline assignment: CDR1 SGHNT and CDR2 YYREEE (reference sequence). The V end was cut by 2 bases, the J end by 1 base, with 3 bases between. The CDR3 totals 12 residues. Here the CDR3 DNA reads TGTGCCAGCAGCTTCGGGAACACTGAAGCTTTCTTT. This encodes CASSFGNTEAFF.

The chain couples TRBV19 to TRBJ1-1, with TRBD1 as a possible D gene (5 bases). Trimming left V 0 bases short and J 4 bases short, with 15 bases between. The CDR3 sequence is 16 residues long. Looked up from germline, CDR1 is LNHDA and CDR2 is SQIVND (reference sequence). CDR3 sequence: CASSIDQAGSLTEAFF. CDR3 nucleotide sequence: TGTGCCAGTAGTATAGATCAGGCAGGGTCGCTCACTGAAGCTTTCTTT. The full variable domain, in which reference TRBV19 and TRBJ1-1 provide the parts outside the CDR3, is DGGITQSPKYLFRKEGQNVTLSCEQNLNHDAMYWYRQDPGQGLRLIYYSQIVNDFQKGDIAEGYSVSREKKESFPLTVTSAQKNPTAFYLCASSIDQAGSLTEAFFGQGTRLTVV.

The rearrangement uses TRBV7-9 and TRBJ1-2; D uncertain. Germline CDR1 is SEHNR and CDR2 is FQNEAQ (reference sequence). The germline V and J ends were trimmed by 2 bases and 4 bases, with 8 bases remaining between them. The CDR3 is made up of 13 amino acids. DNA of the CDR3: TGTGCCAGCAGCTTAATAGGAGTCTATGGCTACACCTTC. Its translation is CASSLIGVYGYTF.

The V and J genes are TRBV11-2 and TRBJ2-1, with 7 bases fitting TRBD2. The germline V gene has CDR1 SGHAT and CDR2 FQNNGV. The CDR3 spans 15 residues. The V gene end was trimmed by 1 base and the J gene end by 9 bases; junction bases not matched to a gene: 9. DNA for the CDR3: TGTGCCAGCAGCTTAGTAGGTCTAGCGGTACTTGAGCAGTTCTTC. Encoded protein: CASSLVGLAVLEQFF.

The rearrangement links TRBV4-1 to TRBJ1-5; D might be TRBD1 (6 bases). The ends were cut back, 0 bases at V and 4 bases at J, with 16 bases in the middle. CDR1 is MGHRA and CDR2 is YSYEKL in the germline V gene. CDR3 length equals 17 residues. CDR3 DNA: TGCGCCAGCAGCCAAGATGAGGGGGGGGGCATGAATCAGCCCCAGCATTTT. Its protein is CASSQDEGGGMNQPQHF.

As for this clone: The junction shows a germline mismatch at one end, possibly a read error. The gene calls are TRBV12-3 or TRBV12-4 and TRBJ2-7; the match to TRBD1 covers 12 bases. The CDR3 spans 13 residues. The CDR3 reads CASSSRRGDRGRF. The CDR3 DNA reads TGTGCCAGCAGTTCGAGAAGGGGGGACAGGGGGCGATTC.

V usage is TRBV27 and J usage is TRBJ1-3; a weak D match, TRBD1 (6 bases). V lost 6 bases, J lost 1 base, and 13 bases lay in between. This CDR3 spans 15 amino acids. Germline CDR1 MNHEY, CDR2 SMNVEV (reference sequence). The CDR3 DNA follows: TGTGCCAGCAGCCAAGGGGGGGGATCTGGAAACACCATATATTTT. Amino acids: CASSQGGGSGNTIYF.

CDR3 residues: CASSASTSGGTDTQYF. DNA for the CDR3: TGTGCCAGCAGTGCCTCGACTAGCGGGGGCACAGATACGCAGTATTTT. The chain joins TRBV6-4 to TRBJ2-3, with TRBD2 identical over 11 bases. CDR1 MRHNA and CDR2 SNTAGT come from the germline V gene. After removal of 4 bases from V and 1 base from J, the junction contained 4 bases not matched to a gene. This CDR3 is built from 16 residues.

The CDR3 loop is CASSSGLAGIYSYNEQFF. The DNA of the CDR3 is TGTGCCAGCAGCTCGGGACTAGCGGGGATCTATTCCTACAATGAGCAGTTCTTC. V and J are TRBV13 and TRBJ2-1, with TRBD2 matching 13 bases. V gave up 4 bases and J gave up 1 base; unmatched junction bases: 7. The CDR3 loop spans 18 amino acids. CDR1 PRHDT and CDR2 FYEKMQ come from the germline V gene (reference sequence).

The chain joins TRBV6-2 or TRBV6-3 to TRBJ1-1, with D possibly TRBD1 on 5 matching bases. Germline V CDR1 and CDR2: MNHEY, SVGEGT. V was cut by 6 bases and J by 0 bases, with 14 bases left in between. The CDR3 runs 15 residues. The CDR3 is CASSHGGGLNTEAFF. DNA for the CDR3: TGTGCCAGCAGCCACGGGGGAGGCCTGAACACTGAAGCTTTCTTT.

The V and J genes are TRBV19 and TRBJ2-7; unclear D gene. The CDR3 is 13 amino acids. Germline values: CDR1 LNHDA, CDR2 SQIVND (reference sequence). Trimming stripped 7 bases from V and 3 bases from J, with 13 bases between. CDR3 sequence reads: CASTAGQHYEQYF. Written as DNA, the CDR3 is TGTGCCAGTACGGCTGGGCAGCACTACGAGCAGTACTTC. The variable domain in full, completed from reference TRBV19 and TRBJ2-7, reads DGGITQSPKYLFRKEGQNVTLSCEQNLNHDAMYWYRQDPGQGLRLIYYSQIVNDFQKGDIAEGYSVSREKKESFPLTVTSAQKNPTAFYLCASTAGQHYEQYFGPGTRLTVT.

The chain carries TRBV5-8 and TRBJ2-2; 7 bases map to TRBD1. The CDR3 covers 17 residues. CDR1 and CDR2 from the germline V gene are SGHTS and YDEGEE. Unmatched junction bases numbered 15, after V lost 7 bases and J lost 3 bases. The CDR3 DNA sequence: TGTGCCAGCCTATCGAGGGCAGGGGGTACTTACACCGGGGAGCTGTTTTTT. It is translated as CASLSRAGGTYTGELFF.

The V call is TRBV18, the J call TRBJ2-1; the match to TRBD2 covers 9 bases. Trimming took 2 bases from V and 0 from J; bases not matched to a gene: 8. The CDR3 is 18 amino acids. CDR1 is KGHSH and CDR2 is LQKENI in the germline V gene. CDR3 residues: CASSPGGLALSSYNEQFF. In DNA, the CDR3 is TGTGCCAGCTCACCAGGGGGACTAGCACTCAGCTCCTACAATGAGCAGTTCTTC.

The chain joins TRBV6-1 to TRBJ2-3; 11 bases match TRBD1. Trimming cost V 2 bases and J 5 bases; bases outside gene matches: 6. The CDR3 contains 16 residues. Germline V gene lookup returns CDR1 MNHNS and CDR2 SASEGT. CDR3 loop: CASSERDRGTIDTQYF. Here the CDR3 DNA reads TGTGCCAGCAGTGAAAGGGACAGGGGGACCATAGATACGCAGTATTTT.

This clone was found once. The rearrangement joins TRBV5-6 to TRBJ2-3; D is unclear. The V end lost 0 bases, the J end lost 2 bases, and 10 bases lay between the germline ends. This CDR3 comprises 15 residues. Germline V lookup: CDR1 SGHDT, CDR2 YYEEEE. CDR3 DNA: TGTGCCAGCAGCTTGGTAGAGAGAAACACAGATACGCAGTATTTT. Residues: CASSLVERNTDTQYF.

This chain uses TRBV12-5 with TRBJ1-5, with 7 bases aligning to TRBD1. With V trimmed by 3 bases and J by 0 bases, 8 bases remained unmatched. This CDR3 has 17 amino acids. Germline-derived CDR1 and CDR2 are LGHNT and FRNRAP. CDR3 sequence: CASGFHGTVNSNQPQHF. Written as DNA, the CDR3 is TGTGCTAGTGGTTTTCACGGGACAGTCAATAGCAATCAGCCCCAGCATTTT.

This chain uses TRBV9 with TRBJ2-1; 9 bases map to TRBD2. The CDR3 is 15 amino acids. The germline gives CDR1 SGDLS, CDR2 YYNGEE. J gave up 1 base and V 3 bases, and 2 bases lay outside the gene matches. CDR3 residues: CASSASGISYNEQFF. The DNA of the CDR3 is TGTGCCAGCAGCGCTAGCGGGATATCCTACAATGAGCAGTTCTTC.